These 9 T cell receptor beta chains share one sample of origin, sequenced in a study of breast tumors, draining lymph nodes, adjacent tissues (dated by TCRdb to the mid-2010s). Library construction relied on multiplex PCR. Sequenced using an Illumina HiSeq 2000. In-frame beta chains were kept once TCRdb had trimmed the public reads at Q25 with fastp and called clones with MiXCR. For every CDR3 protein sequence, its rows merge into one entry that carries the most common genes and DNA. The sample includes fewer than 250,000 distinct CDR3 sequences, with roughly 32% observed a single time. Clones ranked in the top ten supply around 1.4% of the sample. The lymph node samples were taken from the axillary draining lymph nodes of breast cancer patients. Sequenced material: axillary lymph node tissue. Receptors originate from a female donor with breast cancer. Some clones in this sample may be carry-over from other donors' samples.

This clonotype has a count of ten or more. This sequence joins TRBV18 and TRBJ2-1; 9 nucleotides agree with TRBD2. Trimming removed 6 bases from V and 9 bases from J; junction bases left unmatched: 9. The CDR3 consists of 14 residues. The germline CDR1 and CDR2 sequences are KGHSH and LQKENI. CDR3 nucleotides: TGTGCCAGCTCGGGCGGGAGGGCTAACCGTGAGCAGTTCTTC. Translating it yields CASSGGRANREQFF.

The chain links TRBV20-1 to TRBJ2-2, with D possibly being TRBD1 (5 bases). The CDR3 contains 14 residues. Trimming cost V 5 bases and J 4 bases, with 14 bases left between them. Germline V gene data show CDR1 as DFQATT and CDR2 as SNEGSKA (reference sequence). As DNA, the CDR3 is TGCAGTGCTCGCAGGGATCCGGGCACCGGGGAGCTGTTTTTT. This gives the protein CSARRDPGTGELFF.

This clonotype came up a few times. A much larger clone differs from this one at a single base, so this may be a read error. The rearrangement links TRBV5-5 to TRBJ1-5; D gene ambiguous. Germline V gene lookup returns CDR1 SGHKS and CDR2 YYEKEE (reference sequence). The CDR3 sequence is 15 residues long. This CDR3 is CASTLPPAARQPQHF. The CDR3, as DNA: TGTGCCAGCACCTTGCCCCCGGCGGCGCGTCAGCCCCAGCATTTT.

V is TRBV25-1 and J is TRBJ2-7; 11 bases fit TRBD2. Germline V gene lookup returns CDR1 MGHDK and CDR2 SYGVNS. This CDR3 spans 16 amino acids. CDR3 sequence reads: CARASLRLAGGSEQYF. CDR3 coding DNA: TGTGCTAGAGCTTCTCTAAGGCTAGCGGGAGGAAGCGAGCAGTACTTC.

The V and J genes are TRBV2 and TRBJ1-4; D remains ambiguous. CDR3 length: 13 amino acids. Germline values: CDR1 SNHLY, CDR2 FYNNEI. V lost 3 bases and J lost 3, with 5 bases in between. The CDR3 spells CASSELANEKLFF. The CDR3 DNA sequence: TGTGCCAGCAGTGAGCTGGCTAATGAAAAACTGTTTTTT.

In its sample, this clonotype was seen many times. The CDR3: CASSPGGRVLSGANVLTF. The CDR3 DNA follows: TGCGCCAGCAGCCCGGGCGGCAGGGTCCTCTCTGGGGCCAACGTCCTGACTTTC. The chain has TRBV10-2 and TRBJ2-6; weak D call: TRBD1 (5 bases). Germline V gene lookup returns CDR1 WSHSY and CDR2 SAAADI. Trimming cost V 6 bases and J 0 bases, with 18 bases left between them. This CDR3 has 18 amino acids.

This clonotype was counted ten times or more. The chain has TRBV6-5 and TRBJ1-2; the D is unclear. Germline V CDR1 and CDR2: MNHEY, SVGAGI. The germline V and J ends were trimmed by 5 bases and 5 bases, with 15 bases remaining between them. The CDR3 is made up of 14 amino acids. This CDR3 is CASSHLGPSYGYTF. CDR3 DNA: TGTGCCAGCAGTCACCTCGGGCCTTCTTATGGCTACACCTTC.

This clonotype was counted many times. The genes are TRBV24-1 and TRBJ2-7; D unclear. CDR3 length: 12 residues. From germline, CDR1 is KGHDR and CDR2 SFDVKD. V lost 7 bases and J lost 2, with 8 bases in between. CDR3 in amino acids: CATSSTTYEQYF. The CDR3 DNA sequence: TGTGCCACCAGCAGTACCACCTACGAGCAGTACTTC.

This clonotype has ten or more counts. J is TRBJ1-2 and V is TRBV6-6, with 7 bases identical to TRBD1. CDR1 is MNHNY and CDR2 is SVGAGI in the germline V gene (reference sequence). Germline trimming cut 5 bases from V and 0 bases from J; bases unmatched to any gene: 15. The CDR3 is made up of 18 amino acids. CDR3 loop: CASSHGPIGTVSNYGYTF. The CDR3, as DNA: TGTGCCAGCAGTCACGGTCCCATCGGGACAGTCTCTAACTATGGCTACACCTTC.